The table lists the clone carrying this T cell receptor (beta chain) with many counts. TCRdb reassembled clones from the PCR reads with MiXCR. The table records roughly 63,000 clones, around 15% of them present only once. This record belongs to a study of metastatic and nonmetastatic thyroid tumors. In germline, CDR1 is SGDLS, CDR2 YYNGEE. This CDR3 region has 15 residues. V shed 0 bases and J shed 0 bases, with 10 bases lying between them. There were no patients who had received any treatment before thyroid surgery. This clonotype originated in a male donor with papillary thyroid cancer or a benign thyroid nodule (not recorded which). Some clones in this sample may be carry-over from other donors' samples. Source material: blood. The chain joins TRBV9 to TRBJ2-7; D is unresolved. Here the CDR3 reads CASSVEPVSSYEQYF. The CDR3 bases are TGTGCCAGCAGCGTAGAGCCGGTGAGCTCCTACGAGCAGTACTTC.